This T cell receptor (beta chain) derives from a study of T-cell reconstitution after alpha-beta-depleted transplantation in children. The germline CDR1 and CDR2 sequences are LGHDT and YNNKEL (reference sequence). V was clipped by 0 bases and J by 0 bases, with 6 bases between them. This CDR3 region has 15 residues. In its sample, this clonotype was seen many times. A TCRbeta library incorporating unique molecular identifiers was prepared. TCRdb re-analysed the PCR reads in MiXCR, keeping a single row per CDR3 protein. The table records fewer than 20,000 distinct CDR3 sequences, less than 9.5% of them present only once.

The chain is built from TRBV3-1 and TRBJ1-3, with a tentative D call TRBD1 (5 bases). The receptor was isolated from a boy younger than two who had a stem cell transplant for Wiskott-Aldrich syndrome, so the T cells may come from the graft donor. The specimen was PBMCs, mostly from graft donor cells, collected 60 days after TCRalphabeta/CD19-depleted stem cell transplant. Here the CDR3 reads CASSQEGVSGNTIYF. CDR3 coding DNA: TGTGCCAGCAGCCAAGAAGGGGTCTCTGGAAACACCATATATTTT.